This TCR beta chain was documented in a study of blood T cell repertoires in COVID-19. J gave up 1 base and V 4 bases, and 5 bases lay outside the gene matches. Germline V lookup: CDR1 MGHRA, CDR2 YSYEKL. This CDR3 comprises 16 residues. As originally analysed: By means of reference gene primer amplification, nucleated cell counts were estimated. The method was immunoSEQ multiplex PCR; TCRdb's version includes in-frame clones alone and lacks a portion of them. The DNA gave D and trimming, while V, J and clone size come from that table. The sample lists nearly 200,000 clones, almost 85% occurring once.

The specimen sequenced was peripheral blood. The rearrangement links TRBV4-1 to TRBJ2-3, with 10 nucleotides matching TRBD2. This receptor was identified in a woman between 70 and 85 years old with active or convalescent COVID-19. CDR3 amino acids: CASSLSGTSGTDTQYF. Written as DNA, the CDR3 is TGCGCCAGCAGCCTTTCCGGGACTAGCGGCACAGATACGCAGTATTTT.